The subject of this entry is one T cell receptor beta chain. Germline is not matched at one junction end, which may reflect a read error. The CDR3 totals 16 residues. CDR1 and CDR2 (germline): LNHDA, SQIVND (reference sequence). The source of the sample is a study of blood T cell repertoires in COVID-19. Sequencing used immunoSEQ multiplex PCR; TCRdb keeps in-frame clones, though not all of them. The profile shows about 180,000 clones, roughly 80% of them singletons. The rearrangement uses TRBV19 and TRBJ2-5; D perhaps matches TRBD1 (6 bases). The specimen was peripheral blood. The receptor was derived from a woman in her 70s with COVID-19, enrolled during active disease. The CDR3 loop reads CASLTPSDRPQGTQYF. In nucleotides, the CDR3 is TGTGCCAGTCTAACCCCCTCCGACAGGCCTCAAGGGACCCAGTACTTC.